Detailed here is one TCR beta chain. Its antigen is currently unknown. V lost 6 bases to trimming and J lost 1 base, with 19 bases between them. CDR3 size: 17 residues. CDR1 is MNHEY, CDR2 SMNVEV, per germline (reference sequence). A single record per CDR3 protein comes from TCRdb applying MiXCR to the RT-PCR reads. The data hold 550,000 to 600,000 distinct CDR3 sequences, with roughly 10% observed a single time. This entry comes from a study of response to subunit inactivated influenza vaccine. Study-level points and caveats: Authors suggested each seasonal flu vaccination may recruit only limited numbers of new T cells.

Sequenced here: PBMCs from blood, sampled on the day of vaccination. The TCR sequence derives from a man between 50 and 59 years old who received an inactivated influenza vaccine. This sequence joins TRBV27 and TRBJ2-1; no definite D call. The CDR3 sequence is CASRLSAALRSYNEQFF. CDR3 bases: TGTGCCAGCAGACTTTCGGCGGCGCTGAGGTCCTACAATGAGCAGTTCTTC.